This T cell receptor beta chain was found in a study of identical twins' blood T cells. The wider study: About 12 libraries, six alpha and six beta, gave some 52 million reads.

Concerning this clonotype: Its specificity is unknown.

V was cut by 0 bases and J by 0 bases, with 3 bases left in between. The CDR3 is made up of 14 amino acids. Germline V gene lookup returns CDR1 LGHNT and CDR2 FRNRAP. Whole-study findings and limits: Abundant TCRbeta CDR3s overlapped more between twins than with unrelated donors.

The donors were healthy female monozygous twins, three pairs in total. In the source study's methods: Per-library CDR3 reads ranged 2.2 to 3.6 million; clonotypes, ~100,000 to ~550,000. TCRdb reprocessed the 5' RACE reads via MiXCR and lists one record per CDR3 protein. The V and J calls, along with clone size, are taken from TCRdb and not from the paper's own processing. The sample has hundreds of thousands of distinct CDR3 sequences; roughly 28% are singletons. The V call is TRBV12-5, the J call TRBJ1-5, with D unresolved. Sequenced input: PBMCs. The sequence was collected from a woman aged 18-49 years in good health. For the CDR3, the DNA is TGTGCTAGTGGTTTGGTAGCTAGCAATCAGCCCCAGCATTTT. Protein product: CASGLVASNQPQHF.